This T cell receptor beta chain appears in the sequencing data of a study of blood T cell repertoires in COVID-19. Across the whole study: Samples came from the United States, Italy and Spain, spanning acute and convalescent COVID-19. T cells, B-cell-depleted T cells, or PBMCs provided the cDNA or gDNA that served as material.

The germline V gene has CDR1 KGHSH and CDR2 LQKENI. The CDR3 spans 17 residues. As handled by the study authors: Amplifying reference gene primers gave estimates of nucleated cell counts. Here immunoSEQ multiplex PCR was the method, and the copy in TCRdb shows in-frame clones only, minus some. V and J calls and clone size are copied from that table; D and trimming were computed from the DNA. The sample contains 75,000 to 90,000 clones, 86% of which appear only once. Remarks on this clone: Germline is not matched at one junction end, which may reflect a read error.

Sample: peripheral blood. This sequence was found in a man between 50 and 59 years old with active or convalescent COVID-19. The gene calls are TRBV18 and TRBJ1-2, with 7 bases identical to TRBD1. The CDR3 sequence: CASSPLFEGAMNYGHTF. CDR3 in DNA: TGTGCCAGCTCACCATTATTTGAGGGGGCGATGAACTATGGCCACACCTTC.